This T cell receptor (beta chain) originates from a study of cytomegalovirus exposure and HLA in healthy donors. Broader study findings: Rarity held for most TCR sequences, but there were some public TCRs that occurred in many donors. In an earlier analysis, most TCR beta V segments were productive about 87% or about 30% of the time.

Turning to this clone: Its antigen is still unknown.

In the PCR, 60 Vbeta and 13 Jbeta primers were used. TCRdb keeps only in-frame clones here, not all; method: immunoSEQ multiplex PCR. The sample holds 200,000 to 250,000 clones, around 83% seen once. The CDR3 has 13 residues. Germline CDR1 reads MDHEN; CDR2 reads SYDVKM. V dropped 6 bases and J dropped 6; count of bases not matched to a gene: 6. Specimen: PBMCs. The V call is TRBV28, the J call TRBJ1-2; TRBD1 agrees at 8 bases. The TCR sequence derives from a girl between 5 and 17 years old in good health and CMV-seronegative. The CDR3 region has the DNA TGTGCCAGCAGACCCCAGGGGGCGGATGGCTACACCTTC. Translation gives CASRPQGADGYTF.